This is a list of T cell receptor beta chains from one sample in a study of T cell repertoires in cytomegalovirus infection. MiXCR, applied by TCRdb to the reads, yields one record per CDR3 protein. The table includes around 440,000 distinct CDR3 sequences, about 11% detected once. Sequenced material: PBMCs. The receptors originated from a human donor in good health (CMV status not recorded). Some clones in this sample may be carry-over from other donors' samples. Each CDR3 is given with its conserved first and last residue. A D gene is named only where the DNA matches it firmly. Only some rows state a clone size, as once, few, many or a class for expanded clones.

cdr3_length	d_call	j_call	clone_size	v_call	cdr3_nt	cdr3_aa
17	TRBD2	TRBJ2-1	.	TRBV30	TGTGCCTGGAGGGGGACTAGCGTCGCAAGCTCCTACAATGAGCAGTTCTTC	CAWRGTSVASSYNEQFF
15	TRBD2	TRBJ2-5	.	TRBV9	TGTGCCAGCAGCGATGGCGGGGGGCCCCAAGAGACCCAGTACTTC	CASSDGGGPQETQYF
14	.	TRBJ2-1	few	TRBV29-1	TGCAGCCATGGACAGACCGGCTCCTACAATGAGCAGTTCTTC	CSHGQTGSYNEQFF
17	.	TRBJ1-6	.	TRBV10-3	TGTGCCATCAGTGAGTCTACCGGGGGCGGCCATAATTCACCCCTCCACTTT	CAISESTGGGHNSPLHF
14	TRBD2	TRBJ2-7	many	TRBV19	TGTGCCAGTAGTATCCGGGGGGGCCCCTACGAGCAGTACTTC	CASSIRGGPYEQYF
16	.	TRBJ2-1	few	TRBV12-3/TRBV12-4	TGTGCCAGCAGTTTTCGTGACAGTGGGTGGGCCAATGAGCAGTTCTTC	CASSFRDSGWANEQFF
15	TRBD2	TRBJ2-3	.	TRBV20-1	TGCAGTGCTCCAGACACTAGCGGAAGCACAGATACGCAGTATTTT	CSAPDTSGSTDTQYF
15	TRBD1	TRBJ1-1	many	TRBV5-6	TGTGCCAGCAGCCCTTGGGACAGGTTAACGGCTGAAGCTTTCTTT	CASSPWDRLTAEAFF
16	.	TRBJ2-3	many	TRBV11-2	TGTGCCAGCAGCTTAGGGGGCGGGATTGGCACAGATACGCAGTATTTT	CASSLGGGIGTDTQYF
12	TRBD2	TRBJ2-2	many	TRBV29-1	TGCAGCCTCAGACTAGCATCCGGGGAGCTGTTTTTT	CSLRLASGELFF
19	TRBD2	TRBJ2-2	many	TRBV7-3	TGTGCCAGCAGCTCCAGGGGGACTAGCGGGAGGGCGAACACCGGGGAGCTGTTTTTT	CASSSRGTSGRANTGELFF
12	.	TRBJ2-7	.	TRBV27	TGTGGCAGCACTGGCGGAGCCTACGAGCAGTACTTC	CGSTGGAYEQYF
14	.	TRBJ1-6	many	TRBV15	TGTGCCACCAGCAGACTTTCCCTGGATTCACCCCTCCACTTT	CATSRLSLDSPLHF
15	.	TRBJ2-2	.	TRBV5-1	TGCGCCAGCAGCTTGGCACAGACGAACACCGGGGAGCTGTTATTT	CASSLAQTNTGELLF
16	.	TRBJ2-5	few	TRBV6-5	TGTGCCAGCAGTCGAGCGGCAGGGGCGGTCCCAAAGACCCAGTACTTC	CASSRAAGAVPKTQYF
14	TRBD2	TRBJ2-1	few	TRBV10-3	TGTGCCATCAGTGCTAGCGGGGGGAACAATGAGCAGTTCTTC	CAISASGGNNEQFF
14	TRBD2	TRBJ2-5	many	TRBV5-4	TGTGCCAGCAGCTCTCCCGGGGGGGTGGGGACCCAGTACTTC	CASSSPGGVGTQYF
15	.	TRBJ1-1	many	TRBV6-1	TGTGCCACCAGGAAAACCGGGGTCCCGAACACTGAAGCTTTCTTT	CATRKTGVPNTEAFF
14	TRBD1	TRBJ1-4	many	TRBV28	TGTGCCAGCAGCCTCGACAGGGTTACACGAAAACTGTTTTTT	CASSLDRVTRKLFF
14	.	TRBJ2-5	many	TRBV27	TGTGCCAGCAGCCCAGGGGCTAGCAGCGAGACCCAGTACTTC	CASSPGASSETQYF
14	.	TRBJ1-1	.	TRBV5-1	TGCGCCAGCAGCCCCCAAGAGGGGCTCGTTGAAGCTTTCTTT	CASSPQEGLVEAFF
18	TRBD2	TRBJ2-1	.	TRBV19	TGTGCCAGTAGGAAGGGACAGACGGGACTAGCGGAGTACAATGAGCAGTTCTTC	CASRKGQTGLAEYNEQFF
14	.	TRBJ1-5	many	TRBV5-6	TGTGCCAGCAGCTTTCGGGGTATCAATCAGCCCCAGCATTTT	CASSFRGINQPQHF
17	.	TRBJ2-3	few	TRBV5-4	TGTGCCAGCAGCTTGGGGTTGTCAGCGGTTAACACAGATACGCAGTATTTT	CASSLGLSAVNTDTQYF
15	TRBD1	TRBJ1-1	many	TRBV2	TGTGCCAGCAGCAGACAGGGGGCCCTGAACACTGAAGCTTTCTTT	CASSRQGALNTEAFF
13	.	TRBJ2-7	many	TRBV6-1	TGTGCCAGCAGTGAACAGAGAAACTACGAGCAGTACTTC	CASSEQRNYEQYF
11	.	TRBJ2-1	few	TRBV29-1	TGCAGCGTTGACTTGGGGACTGAGCAGTTCTTC	CSVDLGTEQFF
15	TRBD2	TRBJ2-3	many	TRBV10-3	TGTGCCATCAGTCCAAGCGGGGGAGGCACAGATACGCAGTATTTT	CAISPSGGGTDTQYF
17	.	TRBJ2-1	many	TRBV28	TGTGCCAGCAGTCCCCGCCTTTGGGCTGGGGAGTACGATGAGCAGTTCTTC	CASSPRLWAGEYDEQFF
15	.	TRBJ1-4	many	TRBV7-8	TGTGCCAGCAGCTTAGGGGAGGGGTCGGGTGAAAAACTGTTTTTT	CASSLGEGSGEKLFF
15	.	TRBJ2-2	.	TRBV3-1	TGTGCCAGCAGCCAGGGAAGCCTTAGGGCCGGGGAGCTGTTTTTT	CASSQGSLRAGELFF
12	.	TRBJ1-2	many	TRBV6-1	TGTGCAAGTTCTCCACAGAGTTATGGCTACACCTTC	CASSPQSYGYTF
15	TRBD2	TRBJ2-2	.	TRBV5-1	TGCGCCAGCAGCCCGCCCGGGAGGGGCACCGGGGAGCTGTTTTTT	CASSPPGRGTGELFF
14	.	TRBJ2-3	many	TRBV9	TGTGCCAGCAGCGTAGACAAGGGTCCAGATACGCAGTATTTT	CASSVDKGPDTQYF
17	.	TRBJ2-2	few	TRBV5-1	TGCGCCAGCAGCCCTACGTGGAGGGGCAGTGGCACCGGGGAGCTGTTTTTT	CASSPTWRGSGTGELFF
15	TRBD1	TRBJ2-7	few	TRBV25-1	TGTGCCAGCAGTGAGGGACAGGCTGTCTCCTACGAGCAGTACTTC	CASSEGQAVSYEQYF
17	.	TRBJ1-4	many	TRBV12-3/TRBV12-4	TGTGCCAGCAGCACCTTACCCCGAGGAGGGGAGGGTGAAAAACTGTTTTTT	CASSTLPRGGEGEKLFF
13	TRBD1	TRBJ2-7	many	TRBV7-8	TGTGCCAGCAGCTCCGACAGGGGCTACGAGCAGTACTTC	CASSSDRGYEQYF
15	.	TRBJ1-1	few	TRBV25-1	TGTGCCAGCAGTGACCCCGGACACTTGAACACTGAAGCTTTCTTT	CASSDPGHLNTEAFF
15	.	TRBJ2-5	many	TRBV10-3	TGTGCCATCAGCGCCGGGACGCAGGACGGGGAGACCCAGTACTTC	CAISAGTQDGETQYF
13	.	TRBJ1-6	many	TRBV2	TGTGCCACCCGACTGCTCGTAAATTCACCCCTCCACTTT	CATRLLVNSPLHF
14	.	TRBJ1-4	many	TRBV27	TGTGCCAGCAGTCCCAGGCAACTTGGCGAAAAACTGTTTTTT	CASSPRQLGEKLFF
15	TRBD1	TRBJ2-7	.	TRBV24-1	TGTGCCACCAGTGATCCTCCCGGACAGGGCTACGAGCAGTACTTC	CATSDPPGQGYEQYF
14	.	TRBJ1-1	many	TRBV7-3	TGTGCCAGCAGCCCGACAGTCATGAACACTGAAGCTTTCTTT	CASSPTVMNTEAFF
14	.	TRBJ1-5	.	TRBV30	TGTGCCTGGAGTAACGGTGCGGGTGGTCAGCCCCAGCATTTT	CAWSNGAGGQPQHF
18	TRBD2	TRBJ2-1	many	TRBV7-8	TGTGCCAGCAGCTTACAAGGACCGGGACTAGCGGGGGGGCTTGAGCAGTTCTTC	CASSLQGPGLAGGLEQFF
12	.	TRBJ1-1	many	TRBV7-9	TGTGCCAGCAGCTTAGTCGGCAGAGAAGCTTTCTTT	CASSLVGREAFF
15	.	TRBJ2-7	many	TRBV4-1	TGCGCCAGCAGCCCCCGTTCCGGGACGGTATACGAGCAGTACTTC	CASSPRSGTVYEQYF
13	.	TRBJ1-1	many	TRBV7-3	TGTGCCAGCAGCTCCGACATGAACACTGAAGCTTTCTTT	CASSSDMNTEAFF
17	.	TRBJ1-4	.	TRBV19	TGTGCCAGTAGTTTCAGGTTGGGCAGATCAACTAATGAAAAACTGTTTTTT	CASSFRLGRSTNEKLFF
16	TRBD2	TRBJ2-7	many	TRBV7-4	TGTGCCAGCAGCTGGAGGACTAGCGGGGACTACTACGAGCAGTACTTC	CASSWRTSGDYYEQYF
13	.	TRBJ1-1	many	TRBV7-9	TGTGCCAGCAGCTTAGGGGCCTCCCGAGAAGCTTTCTTT	CASSLGASREAFF
16	TRBD2	TRBJ2-1	.	TRBV6-5	TGTGCCAGCAGTTCGACACTAGCGACCTTCGGCGATGAGCAGTTCTTC	CASSSTLATFGDEQFF
15	.	TRBJ2-1	many	TRBV18	TGTGCCAGCTCACCACGAAAGGGAACTGGGGGTGAGCAGTTCTTC	CASSPRKGTGGEQFF
13	TRBD1	TRBJ1-1	many	TRBV24-1	TGTGCCACCAGTGATGCTGGGACAGAGGAAGCTTTCTTT	CATSDAGTEEAFF
14	.	TRBJ1-5	.	TRBV20-1	TGCAGTGCTAGAGAGAGGACAGTCAATCAGCCCCAGCATTTT	CSARERTVNQPQHF